What follows are 2 T cell receptor beta chains derived from one specimen sequenced in a study of regulatory T cells in long-lasting Graves disease. CDR3-region Arm-PCR and iRepertoire HTBI primers produced the TCR beta libraries. MiXCR, run by TCRdb on the multiplex PCR reads, gives a single entry per CDR3 protein. Altogether about 320,000 distinct CDR3 sequences are present, over 15% being singletons, with the ten largest covering about 40%. Time point indicated: newly diagnosed GD, antithyroid drugs for less than 3 months. PBMC RNA was the source of the TCR library. The sample consisted of peripheral blood mononuclear cells (PBMCs), taken at new diagnosis, from a patient treated with antithyroid drugs. The receptors originated from a female donor with Graves disease.

This clonotype was seen repeatedly, ten times or more. The rearrangement joins TRBV9 to TRBJ2-3, with 14 bases identical to TRBD2. CDR1 SGDLS and CDR2 YYNGEE come from the germline V gene. This CDR3 region has 16 residues. J was trimmed by 4 bases and V by 4 bases; bases with no gene match: 5. CDR3 DNA sequence: TGTGCCAGCAGCTCGGGGACTAGCGGGAGTTCAGATACGCAGTATTTT. Translating gives CASSSGTSGSSDTQYF.

The chain joins TRBV20-1 to TRBJ1-5; tentatively, D is TRBD1 (5 bases). The germline V gene encodes CDR1 DFQATT and CDR2 SNEGSKA (reference sequence). V lost 3 bases and J 6 bases, leaving 12 bases between the germline ends. The CDR3 is 13 residues long. The chain's CDR3 is CSASGGASQPQHF. The CDR3 nucleotides read TGCAGTGCTAGTGGCGGGGCGAGTCAGCCCCAGCATTTT.